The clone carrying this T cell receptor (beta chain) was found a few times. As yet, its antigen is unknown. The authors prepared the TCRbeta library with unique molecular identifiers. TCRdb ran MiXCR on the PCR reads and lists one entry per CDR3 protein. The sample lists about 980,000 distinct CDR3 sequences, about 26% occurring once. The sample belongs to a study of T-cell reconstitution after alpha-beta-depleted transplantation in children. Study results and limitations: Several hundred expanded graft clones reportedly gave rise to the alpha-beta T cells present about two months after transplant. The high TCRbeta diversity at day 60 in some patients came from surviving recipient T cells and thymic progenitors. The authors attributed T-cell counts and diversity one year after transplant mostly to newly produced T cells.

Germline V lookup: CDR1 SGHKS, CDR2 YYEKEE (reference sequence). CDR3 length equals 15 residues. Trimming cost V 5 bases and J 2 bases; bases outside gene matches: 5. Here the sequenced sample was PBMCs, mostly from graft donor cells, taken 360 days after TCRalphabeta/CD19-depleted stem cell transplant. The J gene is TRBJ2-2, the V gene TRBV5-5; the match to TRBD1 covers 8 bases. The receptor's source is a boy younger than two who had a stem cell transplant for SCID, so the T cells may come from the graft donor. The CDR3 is CASRYQGANTGELFF. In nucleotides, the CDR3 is TGTGCCAGCAGGTATCAGGGGGCTAACACCGGGGAGCTGTTTTTT.